Following are 21 T cell receptor beta chains from one sample sequenced in a study of post-analysis software for immune sequencing data. Their target antigens are unknown. Notes on the study in general: Higher frequency in patients than in controls was seen for about five TRBV segments, with TRBV5-6, TRBV5-1 and TRBV20-1 among them.

Presence of unique molecular identifiers characterized the TCR beta cDNA libraries. TCRdb passed the PCR reads through MiXCR, listing each CDR3 protein once. The sample yields approximately 730,000 distinct CDR3 sequences, just under 30% seen once. The specimen was blood. The receptors originated from a girl aged 10-17 years with multiple sclerosis.

This clonotype was seen a handful of times. The CDR3 nucleotides read TGTGCCAGCAGCTTAGAACACCCGGAAGATACGCAGTATTTT. Translating gives CASSLEHPEDTQYF. The chain carries TRBV7-2 and TRBJ2-3; D gene unclear. The V end lost 1 base, the J end lost 5 bases, and 10 bases lay between the germline ends. The CDR3 contains 14 residues. CDR1 and CDR2 (germline): SGHTA, FQGNSA.

This clonotype has just a few counts. The chain uses TRBV20-1 and TRBJ2-7; D is ambiguous. Germline V gene data show CDR1 as DFQATT and CDR2 as SNEGSKA (reference sequence). Trimming removed 0 bases from V and 3 bases from J, with 12 bases in between. CDR3 length equals 14 residues. The CDR3 protein is CSARDVKGIYEQYF. CDR3 sequence (DNA): TGCAGTGCTAGAGATGTTAAGGGAATCTACGAGCAGTACTTC.

V and J are TRBV9 and TRBJ1-1; no definite D call. The CDR3 covers 16 residues. Trimming removed 0 bases at V and 0 bases at J, with 12 bases between. Germline-derived CDR1 and CDR2 are SGDLS and YYNGEE. The CDR3 loop reads CASSVAAVGLNTEAFF. The CDR3, as DNA: TGTGCCAGCAGCGTAGCAGCGGTGGGTTTGAACACTGAAGCTTTCTTT.

The chain joins TRBV6-5 to TRBJ1-2; tentative D call: TRBD1 (6 bases). Trimming pared 2 bases from V and 0 bases from J, leaving 13 bases between. The CDR3 is made up of 16 amino acids. Germline V gene sequence: CDR1 MNHEY, CDR2 SVGAGI. Written as DNA, the CDR3 is TGTGCCAGCAGTTACGGGACACGGACATCTAACTATGGCTACACCTTC. Translation gives CASSYGTRTSNYGYTF.

This clonotype has ten or more counts. This chain links TRBV12-3 or TRBV12-4 with TRBJ2-3; 10 bases agree with TRBD2. This CDR3 region has 14 residues. The junction had 2 bases not matched to a gene; V was cut back by 3 bases and J by 5 bases. The CDR3 protein is CASSFPSGRDTQYF. As DNA, the CDR3 is TGTGCCAGCAGTTTCCCTAGCGGGAGAGATACGCAGTATTTT.

This sequence joins TRBV7-2 and TRBJ2-6; D is unclear. The CDR3 loop spans 13 amino acids. Trimming removed 7 bases from V and 0 bases from J, with 4 bases in between. Germline CDR1 reads SGHTA; CDR2 reads FQGNSA. CDR3: CASTISGANVLTF. CDR3 sequence (DNA): TGTGCCAGCACCATCTCTGGGGCCAACGTCCTGACTTTC.

The genes are TRBV7-9 and TRBJ2-2, with 7 bases identical to TRBD2. CDR3 length equals 16 residues. The V and J ends lost 5 bases and 2 bases, in that order; junction bases with no gene match: 8. The germline V gene has CDR1 SEHNR and CDR2 FQNEAQ (reference sequence). CDR3 coding DNA: TGTGCCAGCAGCCCCTGGGGCGGGAGCAACACCGGGGAGCTGTTTTTT. Its protein is CASSPWGGSNTGELFF. The whole variable domain, remainder taken from reference TRBV7-9 and TRBJ2-2, is DTGVSQNPRHKITKRGQNVTFRCDPISEHNRLYWYRQTLGQGPEFLTYFQNEAQLEKSRLLSDRFSAERPKGSFSTLEIQRTEQGDSAMYLCASSPWGGSNTGELFFGEGSRLTVL.

The rearrangement joins TRBV20-1 to TRBJ1-5; TRBD1 matches 9 bases. Per germline, CDR1 DFQATT and CDR2 SNEGSKA (reference sequence). V was pared by 6 bases and J by 4 bases, with 7 bases of the junction left unmatched. The CDR3 spans 14 residues. The CDR3 protein is CSAKQGAGNQPQHF. Here the CDR3 DNA reads TGCAGTGCCAAACAGGGGGCGGGTAATCAGCCCCAGCATTTT.

This clonotype was observed once. J is TRBJ2-1 and V is TRBV5-1; D possibly corresponds to TRBD2 (6 bases). Trimming left V 0 bases short and J 7 bases short, with 14 bases between. The CDR3 is 15 residues long. Germline CDR1 is SGHRS and CDR2 is YFSETQ. CDR3 in DNA: TGCGCCAGCAGCTTGGGACCGGGAGTGGGTAATGAGCAGTTCTTC. Translation: CASSLGPGVGNEQFF. The variable domain in full, with the rest retrieved from reference TRBV5-1 and TRBJ2-1, is KAGVTQTPRYLIKTRGQQVTLSCSPISGHRSVSWYQQTPGQGLQFLFEYFSETQRNKGNFPGRFSGRQFSNSRSEMNVSTLELGDSALYLCASSLGPGVGNEQFFGPGTRLTVL.

This clonotype was observed a handful of times. V and J are TRBV5-1 and TRBJ2-4; no firm D call. The CDR3 runs to 14 residues. Looked up from germline, CDR1 is SGHRS and CDR2 is YFSETQ. Trimming shortened V by 4 bases and J by 0 bases, and 8 bases separated the two germline ends. The CDR3 sequence: CASSTGIAKNIQYF. Written as DNA, the CDR3 is TGCGCCAGCAGCACGGGTATAGCCAAAAACATTCAGTACTTC.

This clonotype appeared a few times. The chain is built from TRBV20-1 and TRBJ2-3; 9 bases match TRBD2. J was trimmed by 4 bases and V by 5 bases; bases with no gene match: 10. There are 15 residues in the CDR3. Per germline, CDR1 DFQATT and CDR2 SNEGSKA (reference sequence). CDR3 in DNA: TGCAGTGCTCCTCGCAGGCGGGGGGGCCCAGATACGCAGTATTTT. Translation: CSAPRRRGGPDTQYF.

The chain carries TRBV20-1 and TRBJ1-4, with D possibly matching TRBD1 (5 bases). Germline lookup yields CDR1 DFQATT and CDR2 SNEGSKA (reference sequence). V was shortened by 5 bases and J by 8 bases, with 15 bases between the two germline ends. This CDR3 is 13 amino acids long. This chain's CDR3 is CSAPGGGGEKLFF. DNA of the CDR3: TGCAGTGCTCCAGGCGGGGGTGGGGAAAAACTGTTTTTT.

This clonotype was counted a few times. This CDR3 reads CASSDPGRILTGYTF. CDR3 bases: TGTGCCAGCAGTGACCCAGGTCGGATTCTTACTGGCTACACCTTC. The rearrangement uses TRBV6-1 and TRBJ1-2; D is undetermined. Germline assignment: CDR1 MNHNS and CDR2 SASEGT. V lost 3 bases to trimming and J lost 7 bases, with 18 bases between them. The CDR3 consists of 15 residues.

This clonotype has only a few counts. The rearrangement joins TRBV14 to TRBJ2-6; tentative D call: TRBD2 (5 bases). Trimming took 7 bases from V and 3 from J, leaving 16 bases between them. Germline V gives CDR1 SGHDN, CDR2 FVKESK. The CDR3 length is 16 residues. The CDR3 DNA is TGTGCCAGCACCAAAACCGCCGGGGTTGGGGCCAACGTCCTGACTTTC. Translation gives CASTKTAGVGANVLTF.

This clonotype appeared a few times. The gene calls are TRBV10-2 and TRBJ2-1; the D is unclear. V lost 4 bases and J lost 6, with 4 bases in between. The CDR3 runs 11 residues. The germline CDR1 and CDR2 sequences are WSHSY and SAAADI. CDR3 protein: CASSGVNEQFF. The CDR3 DNA is TGCGCCAGCAGTGGTGTCAATGAGCAGTTCTTC.

A few counts support this clonotype. The V and J genes are TRBV7-9 and TRBJ2-1; 10 bases are a match to TRBD2. The CDR3 extends over 15 amino acids. The junction had 4 bases not matched to a gene; V was cut back by 3 bases and J by 5 bases. Germline V CDR1 and CDR2: SEHNR, FQNEAQ (reference sequence). The CDR3, as DNA: TGTGCCAGCAGCTTTATAGCGGGAGGTCACAATGAGCAGTTCTTC. Translation: CASSFIAGGHNEQFF. Drawing the rest from reference TRBV7-9 and TRBJ2-1, the complete variable domain is DTGVSQNPRHKITKRGQNVTFRCDPISEHNRLYWYRQTLGQGPEFLTYFQNEAQLEKSRLLSDRFSAERPKGSFSTLEIQRTEQGDSAMYLCASSFIAGGHNEQFFGPGTRLTVL.

This rearrangement joins TRBV20-1 to TRBJ1-5, with D possibly being TRBD1 (5 bases). With 1 base removed from V and 0 bases from J, the gap between germline ends came to 13 bases. CDR3 length: 16 amino acids. Germline V gene lookup returns CDR1 DFQATT and CDR2 SNEGSKA (reference sequence). CDR3 amino acids: CSARGSGRASNQPQHF. The CDR3, as DNA: TGCAGTGCTAGAGGTTCCGGCAGGGCTAGCAATCAGCCCCAGCATTTT.

The chain has TRBV15 and TRBJ2-1, with TRBD1 matching over 7 bases. J was trimmed by 10 bases and V by 3 bases; bases with no gene match: 9. The CDR3 is 14 amino acids. Germline V gene data show CDR1 as LNHNV and CDR2 as YYDKDF (reference sequence). CDR3 sequence (DNA): TGTGCCACCAGCAGGGCATCAACAGGGGAGGAGCAGTTCTTC. It encodes CATSRASTGEEQFF.

In this sample, this clonotype turned up a few times. Written as DNA, the CDR3 is TGTGCCAGCAGCTTAGACGGCAATGCTGGGGCCAACGTCCTGACTTTC. Its protein is CASSLDGNAGANVLTF. The chain recombines TRBV7-2 with TRBJ2-6; no reliable D call. V was trimmed by 1 base and J by 2 bases, leaving 9 bases between them. Germline CDR1 is SGHTA and CDR2 is FQGNSA. This CDR3 region has 16 residues.

The genes are TRBV20-1 and TRBJ2-7; 11 bases agree with TRBD2. The J call may be mistaken, given a closer DNA end match to TRBJ2-5. Germline CDR1 and CDR2: DFQATT and SNEGSKA (reference sequence). The CDR3 extends over 15 amino acids. The CDR3 sequence is CSAMVSGRAWETQYF. The CDR3 nucleotides are TGCAGTGCTATGGTTAGCGGGAGGGCATGGGAGACCCAGTACTTC.

This clonotype occurred a few times. The chain is built from TRBV5-1 and TRBJ1-1; D unclear. Germline CDR1 and CDR2: SGHRS and YFSETQ. The CDR3 loop spans 17 amino acids. V lost 1 base, J lost 2 bases, and 18 bases lay in between. The CDR3 is CASSLKSHGVTNTEAFF. In nucleotides, the CDR3 is TGCGCCAGCAGCTTGAAATCGCACGGGGTGACAAACACTGAAGCTTTCTTT.